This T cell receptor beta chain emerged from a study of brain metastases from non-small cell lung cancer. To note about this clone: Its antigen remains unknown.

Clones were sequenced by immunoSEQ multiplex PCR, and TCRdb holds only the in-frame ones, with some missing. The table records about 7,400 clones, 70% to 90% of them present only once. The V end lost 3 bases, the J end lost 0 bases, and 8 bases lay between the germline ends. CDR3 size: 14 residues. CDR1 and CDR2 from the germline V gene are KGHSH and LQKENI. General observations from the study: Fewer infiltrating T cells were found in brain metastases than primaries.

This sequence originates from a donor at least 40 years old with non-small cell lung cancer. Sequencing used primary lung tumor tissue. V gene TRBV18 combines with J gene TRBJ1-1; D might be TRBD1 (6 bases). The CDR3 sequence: CASSPGTMNTEAFF. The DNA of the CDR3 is TGTGCCAGCTCACCGGGGACAATGAACACTGAAGCTTTCTTT.